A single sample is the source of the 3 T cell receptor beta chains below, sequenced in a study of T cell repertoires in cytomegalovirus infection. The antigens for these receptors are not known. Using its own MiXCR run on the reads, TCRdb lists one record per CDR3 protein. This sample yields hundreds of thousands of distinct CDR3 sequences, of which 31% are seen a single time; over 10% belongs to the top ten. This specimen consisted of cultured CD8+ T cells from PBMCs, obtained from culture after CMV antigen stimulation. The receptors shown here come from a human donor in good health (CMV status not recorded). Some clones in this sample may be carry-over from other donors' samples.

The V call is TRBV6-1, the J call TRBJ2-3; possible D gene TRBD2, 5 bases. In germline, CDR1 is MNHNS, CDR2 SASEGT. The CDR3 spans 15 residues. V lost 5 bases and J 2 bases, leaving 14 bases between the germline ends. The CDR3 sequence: CASSNGLAFTDTQYF. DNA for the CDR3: TGTGCCAGCAGTAACGGACTCGCCTTCACAGATACGCAGTATTTT.

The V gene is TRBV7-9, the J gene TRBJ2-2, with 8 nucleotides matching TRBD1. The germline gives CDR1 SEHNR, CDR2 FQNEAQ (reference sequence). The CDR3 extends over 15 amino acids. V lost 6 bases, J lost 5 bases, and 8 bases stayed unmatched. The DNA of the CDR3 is TGTGCCAGCAGGAACCGGGACAGGTTAACCGGGGAGCTGTTTTTT. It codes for CASRNRDRLTGELFF.

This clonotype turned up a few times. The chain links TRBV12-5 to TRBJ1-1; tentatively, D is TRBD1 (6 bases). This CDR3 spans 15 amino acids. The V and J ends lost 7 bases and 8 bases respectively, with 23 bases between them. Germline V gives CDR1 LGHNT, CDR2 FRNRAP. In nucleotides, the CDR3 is TGTGCTAGTGCCCGTCGGGGGGCGACCGTTTCCGAAGCTTTCTTT. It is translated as CASARRGATVSEAFF. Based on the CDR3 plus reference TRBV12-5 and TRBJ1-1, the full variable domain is DARVTQTPRHKVTEMGQEVTMRCQPILGHNTVFWYRQTMMQGLELLAYFRNRAPLDDSGMPKDRFSAEMPDATLATLKIQPSEPRDSAVYFCASARRGATVSEAFFGQGTRLTVV.